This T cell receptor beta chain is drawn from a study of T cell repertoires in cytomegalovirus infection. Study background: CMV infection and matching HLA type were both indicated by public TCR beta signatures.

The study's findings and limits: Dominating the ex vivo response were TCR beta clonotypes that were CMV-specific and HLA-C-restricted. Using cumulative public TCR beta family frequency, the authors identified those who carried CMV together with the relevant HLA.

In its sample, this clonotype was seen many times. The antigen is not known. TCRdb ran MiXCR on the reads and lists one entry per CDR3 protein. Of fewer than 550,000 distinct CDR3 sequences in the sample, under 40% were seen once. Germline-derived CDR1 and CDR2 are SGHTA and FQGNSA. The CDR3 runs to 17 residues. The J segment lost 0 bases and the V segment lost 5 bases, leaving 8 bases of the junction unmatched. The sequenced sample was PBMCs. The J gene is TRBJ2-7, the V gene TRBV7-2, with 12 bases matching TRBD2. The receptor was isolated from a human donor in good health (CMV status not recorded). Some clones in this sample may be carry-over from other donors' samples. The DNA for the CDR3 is TGTGCCAGCAGCGCCGGACTAGCGGGGATAAACTCCTACGAGCAGTACTTC. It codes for CASSAGLAGINSYEQYF.